A single sample is the source of the 18 T cell receptor beta chains below, sequenced in a study of cytomegalovirus exposure and HLA in healthy donors. The primer mix had 60 Vbeta and 13 Jbeta primers. Clones were read by immunoSEQ multiplex PCR, and TCRdb kept only the in-frame ones, dropping some. The sample is made up of roughly 77,000 clones, and the top ten hold under 4% of it. Sequenced material: PBMCs. These receptor sequences come from a female donor in good health and CMV-seropositive.

V usage is TRBV5-1 and J usage is TRBJ1-6; perhaps TRBD1 as D (5 bases). The CDR3 runs to 14 residues. Germline CDR1 and CDR2: SGHRS and YFSETQ. V dropped 0 bases and J dropped 4 bases, with 5 bases sitting between them. This CDR3 is CASSLAGYNSPLHF. DNA for the CDR3: TGCGCCAGCAGCTTGGCAGGGTATAATTCACCCCTCCACTTT.

The chain joins TRBV18 to TRBJ1-5; D is unresolved. V lost 6 bases and J 5 bases, leaving 11 bases between the germline ends. The CDR3 contains 13 residues. Germline CDR1 is KGHSH and CDR2 is LQKENI. DNA of the CDR3: TGTGCCAGCTCCCTCGTAGGAGATCAGCCCCAGCATTTT. It codes for CASSLVGDQPQHF.

CDR3 region: CASSQVEGEKLFF. CDR3 in DNA: TGCGCCAGCAGCCAAGTGGAGGGAGAAAAACTGTTTTTT. The chain has TRBV4-1 and TRBJ1-4, with D unclear. Germline assignment: CDR1 MGHRA and CDR2 YSYEKL. This CDR3 region has 13 residues. The ends were cut back, 1 base at V and 8 bases at J, with 8 bases in the middle.

The rearrangement uses TRBV18 and TRBJ2-5; 7 bases are a match to TRBD1. Germline lookup yields CDR1 KGHSH and CDR2 LQKENI. CDR3 length equals 15 residues. The junction had 3 bases not matched to a gene; V was cut back by 2 bases and J by 0 bases. In DNA form, the CDR3 reads TGTGCCAGCTCACCAGACAGGGTGTACCAAGAGACCCAGTACTTC. Its protein is CASSPDRVYQETQYF.

The rearrangement joins TRBV7-9 to TRBJ1-3; unclear D gene. Trimming left V 1 base short and J 2 bases short, with 9 bases between. Per the germline V gene, CDR1 is SEHNR and CDR2 is FQNEAQ (reference sequence). The CDR3 covers 15 residues. The CDR3 reads CASSLELVAGNTIYF. CDR3 bases: TGTGCCAGCAGCTTAGAACTAGTAGCTGGAAACACCATATATTTT.

The chain is built from TRBV6-5 and TRBJ1-2, with 9 bases that match TRBD1. Germline lookup yields CDR1 MNHEY and CDR2 SVGAGI. J was trimmed by 5 bases and V by 10 bases; bases with no gene match: 14. The CDR3 spans 15 residues. The chain's CDR3 is CATRDRVPVQYGYTF. DNA for the CDR3: TGTGCCACCCGGGACAGGGTCCCGGTACAGTATGGCTACACCTTC.

Worth noting for this clone: This sample includes further DNA sequences coding for the same CDR3. This chain joins TRBV4-1 and TRBJ2-1, with 7 bases aligning to TRBD1. Looked up from germline, CDR1 is MGHRA and CDR2 is YSYEKL. The CDR3 contains 15 residues. After removal of 0 bases from V and 7 bases from J, the junction contained 6 bases not matched to a gene. The CDR3 loop reads CASSQDPDRANEQFF. DNA of the CDR3: TGCGCCAGCAGCCAAGATCCCGACAGGGCGAATGAGCAGTTCTTC.

The rearrangement joins TRBV4-3 to TRBJ1-2; D is ambiguous. CDR3 length: 13 residues. Germline CDR1 is LGHNA and CDR2 is YSLEER. V was trimmed by 0 bases and J by 4 bases, leaving 6 bases between them. DNA of the CDR3: TGCGCCAGCAGCCAAGATCCCCTCTATGGCTACACCTTC. Its protein is CASSQDPLYGYTF.

The rearrangement links TRBV7-2 to TRBJ2-3; D perhaps matches TRBD2 (5 bases). The V gene lost 5 bases and the J gene lost 0 bases, with 12 bases spanning the gap. CDR3 length: 15 amino acids. In germline, CDR1 is SGHTA, CDR2 FQGNSA. CDR3 in amino acids: CASSNLGRSTDTQYF. CDR3 coding DNA: TGTGCCAGCAGCAACCTAGGGAGAAGCACAGATACGCAGTATTTT.

V is TRBV7-3 and J is TRBJ1-2, with a weak D call TRBD1 (6 bases). Trimming removed 6 bases from V and 7 bases from J, with 18 bases in between. Germline values: CDR1 SGHTA, CDR2 FQGTGA. The CDR3 totals 14 residues. The CDR3 coding sequence is TGTGCCAGCAGAATCACAGGGAGAGTAGGTGGCTACACCTTC. Protein product: CASRITGRVGGYTF.

The genes are TRBV9 and TRBJ2-2; TRBD1 agrees at 8 bases. The CDR3 sequence is 15 residues long. The germline gives CDR1 SGDLS, CDR2 YYNGEE. V shed 4 bases and J 7 bases; nucleotides not matched to a gene: 9. CDR3 bases: TGTGCCAGCAGCTCCGGGACAGGAGGACTCGGGGAGCTGTTTTTT. This sequence encodes CASSSGTGGLGELFF.

This chain uses TRBV14 with TRBJ2-7, with D perhaps matching TRBD1 (6 bases). Germline CDR1 reads SGHDN; CDR2 reads FVKESK. The CDR3 extends over 11 amino acids. The V end lost 6 bases, the J end lost 9 bases, and 12 bases lay between the germline ends. Here the CDR3 reads CASRRTGRQYF. The CDR3 coding sequence is TGTGCCAGCAGGCGAACAGGGCGGCAGTACTTC.

J is TRBJ2-7 and V is TRBV18, with TRBD2 as a possible D gene (6 bases). V was clipped by 0 bases and J by 3 bases, with 12 bases between them. The CDR3 extends over 15 amino acids. Germline V gene data show CDR1 as KGHSH and CDR2 as LQKENI. The chain's CDR3 is CASSPPGLASYEQYF. In DNA form, the CDR3 reads TGTGCCAGCTCACCACCCGGGCTAGCGAGCTACGAGCAGTACTTC.

The chain links TRBV18 to TRBJ1-1, with a possible D match to TRBD1 (6 bases). The CDR3 contains 13 residues. Germline V gene sequence: CDR1 KGHSH, CDR2 LQKENI. The ends were cut back, 6 bases at V and 3 bases at J, with 11 bases in the middle. CDR3 bases: TGTGCCAGCTCCCGACAGGCTGACACTGAAGCTTTCTTT. It is translated as CASSRQADTEAFF.

The chain is built from TRBV7-9 and TRBJ1-5, with TRBD1 identical over 8 bases. CDR1 SEHNR and CDR2 FQNEAQ come from the germline V gene (reference sequence). CDR3 length equals 15 residues. J lost 5 bases, V lost 5 bases, and 8 bases had no gene match. In DNA form, the CDR3 reads TGTGCCAGCAGCGGTCCCCGGACAGGGTATCAGCCCCAGCATTTT. Translation: CASSGPRTGYQPQHF.

This rearrangement joins TRBV6-1 to TRBJ1-1, with 7 nucleotides matching TRBD1. J lost 10 bases, V lost 6 bases, and 11 bases had no gene match. The CDR3 is 13 amino acids. In germline, CDR1 is MNHNS, CDR2 SASEGT. CDR3 amino acids: CASSHDRDSRAFF. The CDR3 coding sequence is TGTGCCAGCAGCCATGACCGGGACAGCAGAGCTTTCTTT.

The chain carries TRBV6-1 and TRBJ2-7; 11 nucleotides line up with TRBD2. This CDR3 has 15 residues. Unmatched junction bases numbered 2, after V lost 2 bases and J lost 2 bases. Germline V CDR1 and CDR2: MNHNS, SASEGT. The CDR3 region has the DNA TGTGCCAGCAGTGAAACTAGCGGGGGTCCCTACGAGCAGTACTTC. It translates to CASSETSGGPYEQYF.

This chain links TRBV5-5 with TRBJ1-2, with TRBD1 matching over 10 bases. V lost 2 bases to trimming and J lost 4 bases; unmatched junction nucleotides: 5. The CDR3 covers 15 residues. CDR1 SGHKS and CDR2 YYEKEE come from the germline V gene (reference sequence). The DNA of the CDR3 is TGTGCCAGCAGCTTAACCGGGACAGGGGTCTATGGCTACACCTTC. Translation gives CASSLTGTGVYGYTF.